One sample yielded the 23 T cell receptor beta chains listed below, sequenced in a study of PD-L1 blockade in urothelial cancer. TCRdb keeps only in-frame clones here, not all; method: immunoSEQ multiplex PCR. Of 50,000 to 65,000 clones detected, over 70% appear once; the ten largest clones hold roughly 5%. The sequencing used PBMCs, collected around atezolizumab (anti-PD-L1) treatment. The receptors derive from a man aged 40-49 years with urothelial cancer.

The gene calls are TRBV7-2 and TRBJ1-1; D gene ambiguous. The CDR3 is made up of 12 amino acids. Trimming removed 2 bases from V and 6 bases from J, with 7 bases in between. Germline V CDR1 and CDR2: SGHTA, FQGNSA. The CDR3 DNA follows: TGTGCCAGCAGCTTACGACGGGCTGAAGCTTTCTTT. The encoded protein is CASSLRRAEAFF. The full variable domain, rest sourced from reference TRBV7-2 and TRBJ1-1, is GAGVSQSPSNKVTEKGKDVELRCDPISGHTALYWYRQSLGQGLEFLIYFQGNSAPDKSGLPSDRFSAERTGGSVSTLTIQRTQQEDSAVYLCASSLRRAEAFFGQGTRLTVV.

In DNA form, the CDR3 reads TGTGCCAGCAAAAGCGGAGGAATAACAGATACGCAGTATTTT. Protein sequence: CASKSGGITDTQYF. This sequence joins TRBV5-4 and TRBJ2-3; D may be TRBD2 (5 bases). V was cut by 6 bases and J by 3 bases, with 14 bases left in between. The CDR3 totals 14 residues. Per the germline V gene, CDR1 is SGHNT and CDR2 is YYREEE (reference sequence).

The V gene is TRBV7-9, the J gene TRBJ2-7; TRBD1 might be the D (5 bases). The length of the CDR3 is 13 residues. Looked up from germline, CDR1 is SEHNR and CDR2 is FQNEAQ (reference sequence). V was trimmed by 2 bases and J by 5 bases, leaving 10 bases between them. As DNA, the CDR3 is TGTGCCAGCAGCTTACGCAGGGTAGACGAGCAGTACTTC. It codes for CASSLRRVDEQYF.

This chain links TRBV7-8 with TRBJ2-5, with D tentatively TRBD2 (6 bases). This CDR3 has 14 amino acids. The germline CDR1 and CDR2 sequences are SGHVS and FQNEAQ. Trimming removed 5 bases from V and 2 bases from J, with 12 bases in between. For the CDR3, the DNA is TGTGCCAGCAGCCCACCAGGGAGGCAAGAGACCCAGTACTTC. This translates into CASSPPGRQETQYF. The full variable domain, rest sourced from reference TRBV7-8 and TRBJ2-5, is GAGVSQSPRYKVAKRGQDVALRCDPISGHVSLFWYQQALGQGPEFLTYFQNEAQLDKSGLPSDRFFAERPEGSVSTLKIQRTQQEDSAVYLCASSPPGRQETQYFGPGTRLLVL.

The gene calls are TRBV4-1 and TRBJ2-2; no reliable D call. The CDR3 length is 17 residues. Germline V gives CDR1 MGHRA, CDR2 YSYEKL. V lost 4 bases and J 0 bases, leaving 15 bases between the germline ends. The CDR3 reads CASSPVTDGSNTGELFF. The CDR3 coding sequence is TGCGCCAGCAGCCCAGTTACAGACGGTTCGAACACCGGGGAGCTGTTTTTT.

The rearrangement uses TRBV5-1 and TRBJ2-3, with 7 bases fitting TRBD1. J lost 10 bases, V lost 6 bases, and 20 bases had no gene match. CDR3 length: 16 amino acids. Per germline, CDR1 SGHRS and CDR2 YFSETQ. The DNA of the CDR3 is TGCGCCAGCACCTTAGACAGGGACGTGGGGCCATTGGCGCAGTATTTT. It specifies CASTLDRDVGPLAQYF. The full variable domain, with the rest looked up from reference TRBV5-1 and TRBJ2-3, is KAGVTQTPRYLIKTRGQQVTLSCSPISGHRSVSWYQQTPGQGLQFLFEYFSETQRNKGNFPGRFSGRQFSNSRSEMNVSTLELGDSALYLCASTLDRDVGPLAQYFGPGTRLTVL.

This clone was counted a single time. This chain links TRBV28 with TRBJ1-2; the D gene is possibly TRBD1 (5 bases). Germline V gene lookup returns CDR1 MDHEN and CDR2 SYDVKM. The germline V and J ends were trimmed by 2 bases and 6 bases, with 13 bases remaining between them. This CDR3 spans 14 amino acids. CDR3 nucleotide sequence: TGTGCCAGCAGTTTAAGGACACCTTTTCATGGCTACACCTTC. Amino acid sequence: CASSLRTPFHGYTF.

CDR3 nucleotides: TGTGCCAGCAGTTACAGGGGCGGGAGATCACCCCTCCACTTT. It encodes CASSYRGGRSPLHF. The chain has TRBV6-5 and TRBJ1-6; possible D gene TRBD1, 5 bases. Germline assignment: CDR1 MNHEY and CDR2 SVGAGI. The length of the CDR3 is 14 residues. The V end was cut by 2 bases, the J end by 10 bases, with 12 bases between.

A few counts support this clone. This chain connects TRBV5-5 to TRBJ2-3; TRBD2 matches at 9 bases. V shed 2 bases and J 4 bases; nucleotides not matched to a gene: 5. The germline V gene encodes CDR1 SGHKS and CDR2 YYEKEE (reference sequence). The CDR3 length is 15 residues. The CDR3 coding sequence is TGTGCCAGCAGCTTAGTTAGCGGGGGCTCAGATACGCAGTATTTT. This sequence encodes CASSLVSGGSDTQYF.

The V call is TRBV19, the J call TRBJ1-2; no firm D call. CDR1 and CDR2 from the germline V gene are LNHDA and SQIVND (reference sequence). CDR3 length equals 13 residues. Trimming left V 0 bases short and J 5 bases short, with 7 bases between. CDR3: CASSIDNRYGYTF. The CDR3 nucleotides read TGTGCCAGTAGTATAGATAACAGATATGGCTACACCTTC. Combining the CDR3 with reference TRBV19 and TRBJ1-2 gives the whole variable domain DGGITQSPKYLFRKEGQNVTLSCEQNLNHDAMYWYRQDPGQGLRLIYYSQIVNDFQKGDIAEGYSVSREKKESFPLTVTSAQKNPTAFYLCASSIDNRYGYTFGSGTRLTVV.

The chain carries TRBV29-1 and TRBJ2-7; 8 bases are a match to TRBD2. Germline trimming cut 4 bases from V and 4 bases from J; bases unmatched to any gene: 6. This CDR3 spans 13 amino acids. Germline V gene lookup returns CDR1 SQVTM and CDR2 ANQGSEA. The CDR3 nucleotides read TGCAGCGTTGCACTAGCGGAACCATACGAGCAGTACTTC. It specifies CSVALAEPYEQYF.

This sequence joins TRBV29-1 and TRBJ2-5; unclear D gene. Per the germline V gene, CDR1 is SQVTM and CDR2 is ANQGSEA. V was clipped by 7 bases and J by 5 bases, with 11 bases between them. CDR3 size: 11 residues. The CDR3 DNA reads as TGCAGCGCCCAACCCCGGGAGACCCAGTACTTC. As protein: CSAQPRETQYF.

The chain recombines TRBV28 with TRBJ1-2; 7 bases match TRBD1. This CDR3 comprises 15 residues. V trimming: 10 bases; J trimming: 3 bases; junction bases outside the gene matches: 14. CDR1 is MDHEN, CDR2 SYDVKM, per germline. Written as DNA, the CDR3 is TGTGCCACCATCGGAGGAATCACAGGGGACTATGGCTACACCTTC. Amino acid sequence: CATIGGITGDYGYTF.

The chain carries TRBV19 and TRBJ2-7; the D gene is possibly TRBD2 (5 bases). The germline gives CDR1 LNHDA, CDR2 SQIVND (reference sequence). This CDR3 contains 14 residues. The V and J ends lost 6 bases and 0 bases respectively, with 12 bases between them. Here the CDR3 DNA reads TGTGCCAGTAGGAGGCGGGCTCACTCCTACGAGCAGTACTTC. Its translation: CASRRRAHSYEQYF.

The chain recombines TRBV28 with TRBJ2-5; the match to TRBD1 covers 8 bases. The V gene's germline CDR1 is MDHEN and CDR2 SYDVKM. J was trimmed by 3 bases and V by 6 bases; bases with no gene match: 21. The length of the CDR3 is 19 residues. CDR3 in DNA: TGTGCCAGCAGCCTCCCCCGACAGGGGAGAAGGAGGGGGGAAGAGACCCAGTACTTC. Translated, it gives CASSLPRQGRRRGEETQYF.

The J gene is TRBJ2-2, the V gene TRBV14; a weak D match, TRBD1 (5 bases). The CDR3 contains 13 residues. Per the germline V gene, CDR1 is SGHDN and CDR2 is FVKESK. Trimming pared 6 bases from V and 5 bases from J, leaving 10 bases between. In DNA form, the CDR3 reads TGTGCCAGCAGACAGGATAGGACCGGGGAGCTGTTTTTT. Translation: CASRQDRTGELFF.

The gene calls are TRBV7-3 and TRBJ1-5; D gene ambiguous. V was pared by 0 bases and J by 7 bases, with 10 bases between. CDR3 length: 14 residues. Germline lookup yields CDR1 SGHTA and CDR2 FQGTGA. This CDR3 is CASSLTGPGQPQHF. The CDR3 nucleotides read TGTGCCAGCAGCTTAACCGGTCCCGGGCAGCCCCAGCATTTT.

The CDR3 sequence: CASSLAFSGRLLTLYNEQFF. The CDR3, as DNA: TGTGCCAGCAGCTTAGCTTTTAGCGGGAGGCTCCTAACCCTCTACAATGAGCAGTTCTTC. The chain recombines TRBV11-3 with TRBJ2-1, with TRBD2 identical over 10 bases. The CDR3 extends over 20 amino acids. J was trimmed by 3 bases and V by 1 base; bases with no gene match: 15. Germline CDR1 SGHNT, CDR2 YENEEA.

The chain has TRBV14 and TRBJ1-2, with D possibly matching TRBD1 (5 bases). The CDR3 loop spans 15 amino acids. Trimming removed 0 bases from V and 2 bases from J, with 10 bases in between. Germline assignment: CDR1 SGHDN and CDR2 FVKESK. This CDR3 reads CASSQEAGHNYGYTF. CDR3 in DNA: TGTGCCAGCAGCCAAGAGGCAGGGCACAACTATGGCTACACCTTC.

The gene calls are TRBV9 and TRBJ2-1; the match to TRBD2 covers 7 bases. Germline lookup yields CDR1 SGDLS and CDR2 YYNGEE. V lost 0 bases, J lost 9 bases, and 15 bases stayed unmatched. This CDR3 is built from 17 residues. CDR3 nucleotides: TGTGCCAGCAGCGTAGTCTGGGGTGGGAGGGCCGCAGTTGAGCAGTTCTTC. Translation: CASSVVWGGRAAVEQFF.

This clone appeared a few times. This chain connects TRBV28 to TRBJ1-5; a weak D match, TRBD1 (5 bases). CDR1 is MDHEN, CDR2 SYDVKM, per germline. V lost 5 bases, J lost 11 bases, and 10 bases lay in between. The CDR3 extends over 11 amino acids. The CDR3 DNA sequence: TGTGCCAGCAGTGCGGGACTGGCCCAGCATTTT. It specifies CASSAGLAQHF.

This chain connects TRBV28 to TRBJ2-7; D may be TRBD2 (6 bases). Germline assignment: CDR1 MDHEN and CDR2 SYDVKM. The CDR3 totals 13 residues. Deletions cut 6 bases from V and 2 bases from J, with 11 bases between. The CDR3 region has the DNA TGTGCCAGCAGCGGGGGTTCCCCCTACGAGCAGTACTTC. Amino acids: CASSGGSPYEQYF.

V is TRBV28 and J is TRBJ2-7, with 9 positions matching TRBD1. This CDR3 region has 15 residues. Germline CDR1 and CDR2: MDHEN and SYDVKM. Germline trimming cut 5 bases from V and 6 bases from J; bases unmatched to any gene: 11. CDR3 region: CASSPMTGGVGEQYF. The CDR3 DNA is TGTGCCAGCAGTCCGATGACAGGGGGGGTTGGCGAGCAGTACTTC.